Each of the 26 T cell receptor beta chains below was sequenced from the same sample in a study of blood T cells in healthy people across ages. The use of a sample-barcoded 5' primer and a J-beta primer mix characterized a second PCR of about 6 to 11 cycles. TCRdb processed the 5' RACE reads anew with MiXCR; each CDR3 protein has one entry. The sample holds around 1.7 million distinct CDR3 sequences, 25% to 30% seen once. The specimen was blood. Source of these receptors: a woman aged 30 to 39 in good health.

This clonotype showed up just a few times. The gene calls are TRBV6-2 or TRBV6-3 and TRBJ1-2; D is perhaps TRBD1 (5 bases). Germline V gene data show CDR1 as MNHEY and CDR2 as SVGEGT. The CDR3 is 19 amino acids. The germline V and J ends were trimmed by 7 bases and 3 bases, with 30 bases remaining between them. CDR3 sequence reads: CASKRSVPDKSPSDYGYTF. CDR3 DNA sequence: TGTGCCAGCAAGCGATCAGTCCCGGACAAGTCCCCCTCGGACTATGGCTACACCTTC.

The table lists this clonotype with a few counts. The rearrangement links TRBV4-3 to TRBJ2-1; D uncertain. With 3 bases removed from V and 0 bases from J, the gap between germline ends came to 9 bases. The CDR3 is 15 amino acids. CDR1 is LGHNA, CDR2 YSLEER, per germline. For the CDR3, the DNA is TGCGCCAGCAGCCATGGGCAGAGCTCCTACAATGAGCAGTTCTTC. This sequence encodes CASSHGQSSYNEQFF.

The chain is built from TRBV7-2 and TRBJ2-1; D not resolved. V dropped 3 bases and J dropped 8 bases, with 11 bases sitting between them. Germline assignment: CDR1 SGHTA and CDR2 FQGNSA. The CDR3 is made up of 13 amino acids. CDR3 in DNA: TGTGCCAGCAGCTTCACGCGATCCGATGAGCAGTTCTTC. Translated: CASSFTRSDEQFF.

Concerning this clonotype: A clone one base away is much larger, so this may be a read error. The V call is TRBV10-3, the J call TRBJ2-3; D is unresolved. The ends were cut back, 5 bases at V and 5 bases at J, with 5 bases in the middle. This CDR3 comprises 11 residues. The germline CDR1 and CDR2 sequences are ENHRY and SYGVKD. The CDR3 DNA follows: TGTGCCATCAGTCGCATAGATACGCAGTATTTT. It codes for CAISRIDTQYF.

This clonotype showed up just a few times. The V and J genes are TRBV12-3 or TRBV12-4 and TRBJ2-3; D unresolved. The CDR3 has 12 residues. With 7 bases removed from V and 4 bases from J, the gap between germline ends came to 9 bases. CDR3 loop: CASTVLPDTQYF. CDR3 DNA sequence: TGTGCCAGCACCGTCCTCCCAGATACGCAGTATTTT.

V and J are TRBV6-1 and TRBJ1-1; 7 nucleotides agree with TRBD1. The CDR3 totals 13 residues. The V gene's germline CDR1 is MNHNS and CDR2 SASEGT. The V gene end was trimmed by 6 bases and the J gene end by 4 bases; junction bases not matched to a gene: 5. The CDR3 is CASRTTGPTEAFF. In nucleotides, the CDR3 is TGTGCCAGCAGGACGACAGGGCCCACTGAAGCTTTCTTT.

This clonotype has just a few counts. The chain joins TRBV20-1 to TRBJ1-1; D is uncertain. Trimming pared 2 bases from V and 0 bases from J, leaving 13 bases between. The CDR3 runs to 15 residues. Germline V gives CDR1 DFQATT, CDR2 SNEGSKA (reference sequence). The CDR3 region has the DNA TGCAGTGCTAGACTACGTGGGCTTATGAACACTGAAGCTTTCTTT. It codes for CSARLRGLMNTEAFF.

This clonotype showed up just a few times. V gene TRBV29-1 combines with J gene TRBJ2-1; unclear D gene. The CDR3 is 15 residues long. Germline V CDR1 and CDR2: SQVTM, ANQGSEA. Trimming left V 8 bases short and J 0 bases short, with 17 bases between. The CDR3 sequence is CSIRGEESSYNEQFF. DNA of the CDR3: TGCAGCATCCGAGGAGAGGAGAGCTCCTACAATGAGCAGTTCTTC.

The sample holds a few counts of this clonotype. The chain uses TRBV27 and TRBJ2-7, with D perhaps TRBD1 (5 bases). Trimming pared 5 bases from V and 5 bases from J, leaving 13 bases between. The CDR3 totals 13 residues. The germline gives CDR1 MNHEY, CDR2 SMNVEV (reference sequence). The CDR3 sequence: CASSNRPVNEQYF. Here the CDR3 DNA reads TGTGCCAGCAGTAACAGGCCAGTAAACGAGCAGTACTTC.

This clonotype is a singleton in its sample. A read error is possible here, since a much larger clone lies one base away. CDR3 in amino acids: CPSSSGQGGYGYTF. CDR3 in DNA: TGTCCCAGCAGCTCGGGACAGGGAGGCTATGGCTACACCTTC. J is TRBJ1-2 and V is TRBV5-6, with TRBD1 matching over 9 bases. Germline assignment: CDR1 SGHDT and CDR2 YYEEEE. The CDR3 contains 14 residues.

This clonotype occurred many times. This sequence joins TRBV12-3 or TRBV12-4 and TRBJ2-5; tentatively, D is TRBD1 (5 bases). The CDR3 is made up of 14 amino acids. Deletions cut 7 bases from V and 5 bases from J, with 17 bases between. The CDR3 spells CASTRNGAWETQYF. The CDR3 nucleotides are TGTGCCAGCACCCGGAATGGGGCGTGGGAGACCCAGTACTTC.

This clonotype was detected only a few times. This may stem from a read error, because a much larger clone lies one nucleotide away. The chain combines TRBV12-3 or TRBV12-4 with TRBJ2-7, with D perhaps matching TRBD1 or TRBD2 (5 bases each). The germline V and J ends were trimmed by 6 bases and 7 bases, with 19 bases remaining between them. CDR3 length equals 14 residues. CDR3 region: CASRPAGTYFEQYF. CDR3 DNA sequence: TGTGCCAGCAGACCTGCCGGGACCTACTTTGAGCAGTACTTC.

This clonotype was seen a few times. The V call is TRBV24-1, the J call TRBJ2-4; D may match TRBD1 or TRBD2 (5 bases each). CDR1 and CDR2 from the germline V gene are KGHDR and SFDVKD. V lost 9 bases to trimming and J lost 15 bases, with 23 bases between them. This CDR3 has 13 residues. CDR3 amino acids: CATVAGLGGAMYF. The CDR3 nucleotides read TGTGCCACCGTAGCTGGGCTTGGGGGAGCTATGTACTTC.

The table lists this clonotype with many counts. This chain joins TRBV5-1 and TRBJ1-2; D is ambiguous. CDR1 is SGHRS and CDR2 is YFSETQ in the germline V gene. This CDR3 has 15 residues. V dropped 5 bases and J dropped 4 bases, with 18 bases sitting between them. The CDR3 DNA sequence: TGCGCCAGCAGTCTAAGGGAGGATGGATCCTATGGCTACACCTTC. This gives the protein CASSLREDGSYGYTF. Drawing the rest from reference TRBV5-1 and TRBJ1-2, the complete variable domain is KAGVTQTPRYLIKTRGQQVTLSCSPISGHRSVSWYQQTPGQGLQFLFEYFSETQRNKGNFPGRFSGRQFSNSRSEMNVSTLELGDSALYLCASSLREDGSYGYTFGSGTRLTVV.

The rearrangement joins TRBV4-1 to TRBJ2-1; TRBD2 matches 10 bases. Germline V gene data show CDR1 as MGHRA and CDR2 as YSYEKL. This CDR3 has 17 amino acids. The trim removed 0 bases at V and 8 bases at J, leaving 10 bases unmatched. In nucleotides, the CDR3 is TGCGCCAGCAGCCAAGAACTAAAGCGGGGGGGCCAGGATGAGCAGTTCTTC. The encoded protein is CASSQELKRGGQDEQFF.

This clonotype has only a few counts. Germline is not matched at one junction end, which may reflect a read error. The chain joins TRBV6-4 to TRBJ2-3; 7 positions match TRBD1. CDR1 MRHNA and CDR2 SNTAGT come from the germline V gene. The CDR3 is made up of 14 amino acids. In nucleotides, the CDR3 is TGTGCCAGCAGTCACAGGGGATGGACAGATACGCGGTATTTT. Protein product: CASSHRGWTDTRYF.

This clonotype was detected a few times. This chain uses TRBV5-1 with TRBJ2-5; no reliable D call. The CDR3 totals 13 residues. In germline, CDR1 is SGHRS, CDR2 YFSETQ. Trimming removed 3 bases from V and 1 base from J, with 7 bases in between. CDR3 residues: CASSYDSQETQYF. CDR3 bases: TGCGCCAGCAGCTACGATAGCCAAGAGACCCAGTACTTC.

This clonotype was detected only a few times. V and J are TRBV30 and TRBJ2-7; no reliable D call. The CDR3 sequence is 15 residues long. Germline-derived CDR1 and CDR2 are GTSNPN and SVGIG (reference sequence). Trimming cost V 0 bases and J 2 bases, with 14 bases left between them. The CDR3 spells CAWSVLSGATYEQYF. For the CDR3, the DNA is TGTGCCTGGAGTGTACTATCCGGAGCGACCTACGAGCAGTACTTC.

The rearrangement uses TRBV28 and TRBJ2-7; 9 bases are shared with TRBD2. The V segment lost 0 bases and the J segment 3 bases; nucleotides outside the gene matches: 3. The CDR3 length is 15 residues. Germline CDR1 and CDR2: MDHEN and SYDVKM. CDR3 sequence (DNA): TGTGCCAGCAGTTTATGGGCGGGAGGGGGCTACGAGCAGTACTTC. Its translation: CASSLWAGGGYEQYF. Full variable domain (outside the CDR3, taken from reference TRBV28 and TRBJ2-7): DVKVTQSSRYLVKRTGEKVFLECVQDMDHENMFWYRQDPGLGLRLIYFSYDVKMKEKGDIPEGYSVSREKKERFSLILESASTNQTSMYLCASSLWAGGGYEQYFGPGTRLTVT.

This clonotype was seen at least ten times. CDR3 in DNA: TGCAGTGCTAGTTTAGGCGTTGGCAAAAACATTCAGTACTTC. It translates to CSASLGVGKNIQYF. The chain is built from TRBV20-1 and TRBJ2-4; no reliable D call. The CDR3 spans 14 residues. From germline, CDR1 is DFQATT and CDR2 SNEGSKA (reference sequence). The V gene lost 3 bases and the J gene lost 3 bases, with 12 bases spanning the gap.

The chain is built from TRBV5-1 and TRBJ2-5; D perhaps matches TRBD2 (6 bases). Trimming removed 5 bases from V and 5 bases from J, with 16 bases in between. Germline V gene data show CDR1 as SGHRS and CDR2 as YFSETQ. The CDR3 consists of 14 residues. The chain's CDR3 is CASRPQGGAETQYF. For the CDR3, the DNA is TGCGCCAGCAGGCCCCAGGGAGGAGCCGAGACCCAGTACTTC.

The chain couples TRBV15 to TRBJ2-4; TRBD2 matches 12 bases. V shed 0 bases, J shed 13 bases, and the junction held 10 bases outside the gene matches. The CDR3 is made up of 16 amino acids. Per germline, CDR1 LNHNV and CDR2 YYDKDF (reference sequence). The CDR3 region is CATSRERLAGGTEQYF. As DNA, the CDR3 is TGTGCCACCAGCAGAGAAAGGCTAGCGGGAGGGACTGAGCAGTACTTC.

The gene calls are TRBV20-1 and TRBJ2-4, with 11 bases identical to TRBD2. The assigned J gene may be wrong: the sequence end matches TRBJ2-7 better. Germline CDR1 is DFQATT and CDR2 is SNEGSKA (reference sequence). CDR3 length: 13 amino acids. The CDR3 bases are TGCAGTACACTAGCGGGAGAACCCGGCGAGCAGTACTTC. Encoded protein: CSTLAGEPGEQYF.

This clonotype appeared once. The V gene is TRBV12-3 or TRBV12-4, the J gene TRBJ1-1; D not resolved. V lost 2 bases and J lost 6, with 13 bases in between. The length of the CDR3 is 14 residues. The CDR3 reads CASSLNQVTPEAFF. Here the CDR3 DNA reads TGTGCCAGCAGTTTAAATCAGGTCACTCCTGAAGCTTTCTTT.

Comments on this clonotype: A much larger clone is a single base away; this may be a read error. This chain links TRBV21-1 with TRBJ2-7. TRBV21-1 is labeled a pseudogene. The CDR3 is 13 amino acids. As DNA, the CDR3 is TGTGCCAGCGGTAGTGGGGTGTGCTACGAGCAGTACTTC. Its translation: CASGSGVCYEQYF.

The V gene is TRBV27, the J gene TRBJ2-1; the match to TRBD1 covers 7 bases. The V gene end was trimmed by 6 bases and the J gene end by 5 bases; junction bases not matched to a gene: 13. CDR3 length equals 16 residues. CDR1 and CDR2 from the germline V gene are MNHEY and SMNVEV (reference sequence). This CDR3 reads CASRQQGMFANNEQFF. The CDR3 coding sequence is TGTGCCAGCAGACAACAGGGGATGTTCGCCAACAATGAGCAGTTCTTC.